The clone carrying this TCR beta chain has just one count. Its antigen is as yet unknown. This specimen comes from a study of shared clonotypes between healthy human individuals. Findings and caveats of the study: Limitation of the genetic and exposure-history diversity represented came from the few donors. Although depth was large, rarefaction showed that sequencing of the sorted subsets was incomplete.

Per the original data handling: Junction-only sequences without quality scores came from ImmunoSEQ, so filtering differed. Clones were sequenced by immunoSEQ multiplex PCR, and TCRdb holds only the in-frame ones, with some missing. The V and J calls and clone size were taken over from that table, and D and trimming were inferred from the DNA. The sample has hundreds of thousands of clones; around 72% are singletons. V gave up 3 bases and J gave up 3 bases; unmatched junction bases: 16. The germline CDR1 and CDR2 sequences are SEHNR and FQNEAQ (reference sequence). There are 18 residues in the CDR3. The donors, all of them Caucasian adults, lived in Nashville, Tennessee.

Sample: memory CD4+ T cells sorted from blood. Subset denoted: CD45RA-negative fraction. The receptor was derived from a woman younger than 45 in good health. The V call is TRBV7-9, the J call TRBJ2-7; TRBD2 agrees at 8 bases. CDR3 in DNA: TGTGCCAGCAGCTTTCTTTCCTGGCGGGAGGTCCACGGCTACGAGCAGTACTTC. This sequence encodes CASSFLSWREVHGYEQYF.